This T cell receptor (beta chain) stems from a study of cytomegalovirus exposure and HLA in healthy donors. This CDR3 is 17 amino acids long. The V gene end was trimmed by 5 bases and the J gene end by 8 bases; junction bases not matched to a gene: 15. Germline-derived CDR1 and CDR2 are SGHVS and FQNEAQ. Findings and limits, study-wide: A later analysis associated 15,000 to 20,000 TCR beta sequences with HLA alleles at a 0.05 false discovery rate. Later analysis demonstrated an association between a missense DCLRE1C variant and TCR beta V- and J-gene trimming.

The PCR used 60 Vbeta and 13 Jbeta primers. Sequencing was performed with immunoSEQ multiplex PCR; in TCRdb, only in-frame clones are kept and a portion is missing. The sample shows over 150,000 clones, about 75% of them seen only once. As for this clone: Its antigen is as yet unknown.

The sequenced sample was PBMCs. The source is a woman aged 45-59 years in good health and CMV-seropositive. This chain links TRBV7-8 with TRBJ1-6; 7 bases are a match to TRBD1. CDR3 nucleotide sequence: TGTGCCAGCAGCCGCAGAGGAACAGGGGAGGCTCATTCACCCCTCCACTTT. This encodes CASSRRGTGEAHSPLHF.